This T cell receptor (beta chain) was obtained from a study of blood T cell repertoires in COVID-19. Study context: Sites across the United States, Italy and Spain contributed samples from acute and convalescent COVID-19.

The data were produced by immunoSEQ multiplex PCR, yet TCRdb's version contains in-frame clones alone and is incomplete. The sample carries some 200,000 clones, less than 90% recorded once. The germline CDR1 and CDR2 sequences are SGDLS and YYNGEE. The CDR3 extends over 16 amino acids. Trimming shortened V by 4 bases and J by 0 bases, and 15 bases separated the two germline ends. This chain links TRBV9 with TRBJ2-3; a possible D gene is TRBD2 (6 bases). Input material: peripheral blood. The receptor was derived from a woman aged 40 to 49 with acute or convalescent COVID-19. The chain's CDR3 is CASSRGLGGSTDTQYF. The CDR3 DNA reads TGTGCCAGCAGCCGCGGCCTCGGGGGTAGCACAGATACGCAGTATTTT. The variable domain in full, with the rest retrieved from reference TRBV9 and TRBJ2-3, is DSGVTQTPKHLITATGQRVTLRCSPRSGDLSVYWYQQSLDQGLQFLIQYYNGEERAKGNILERFSAQQFPDLHSELNLSSLELGDSALYFCASSRGLGGSTDTQYFGPGTRLTVL.